This TCR beta chain was retrieved from a study of blood T cell repertoires in COVID-19. This clone is a singleton in its sample. Assay: immunoSEQ multiplex PCR; the TCRdb copy retains only in-frame clones and omits some. The data show roughly 290,000 clones, roughly 90% seen once. The CDR3 length is 15 residues. CDR1 and CDR2 from the germline V gene are SGHTS and YDEGEE. The J segment lost 5 bases and the V segment lost 4 bases, leaving 10 bases of the junction unmatched. The TCR was taken from a woman between 35 and 50 years old who had recovered from COVID-19. The chain employs TRBV5-8 and TRBJ2-5, with 8 bases fitting TRBD2. The sequenced sample was PBMCs or T cells enriched from blood (not recorded which). CDR3 protein: CASSKPGTRGETQYF. The CDR3 DNA follows: TGTGCCAGCAGCAAACCCGGGACTAGAGGGGAGACCCAGTACTTC.